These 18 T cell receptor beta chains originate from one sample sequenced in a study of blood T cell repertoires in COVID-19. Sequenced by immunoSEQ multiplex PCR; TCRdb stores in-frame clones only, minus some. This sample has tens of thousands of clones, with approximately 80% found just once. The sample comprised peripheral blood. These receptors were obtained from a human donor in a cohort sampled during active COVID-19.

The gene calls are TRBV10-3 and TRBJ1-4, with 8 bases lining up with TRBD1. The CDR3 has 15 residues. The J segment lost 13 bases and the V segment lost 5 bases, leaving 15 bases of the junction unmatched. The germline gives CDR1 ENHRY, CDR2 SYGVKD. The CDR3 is CAISYTGTGGEGLFF. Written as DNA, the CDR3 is TGTGCCATCAGTTACACCGGGACAGGAGGCGAGGGACTGTTTTTT.

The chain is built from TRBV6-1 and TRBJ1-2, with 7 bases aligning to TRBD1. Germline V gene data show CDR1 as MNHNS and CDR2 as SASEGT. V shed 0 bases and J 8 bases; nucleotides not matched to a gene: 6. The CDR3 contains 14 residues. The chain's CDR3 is CASSEARGKDGYTF. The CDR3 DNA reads TGTGCCAGCAGTGAAGCCAGGGGGAAAGACGGCTACACCTTC.

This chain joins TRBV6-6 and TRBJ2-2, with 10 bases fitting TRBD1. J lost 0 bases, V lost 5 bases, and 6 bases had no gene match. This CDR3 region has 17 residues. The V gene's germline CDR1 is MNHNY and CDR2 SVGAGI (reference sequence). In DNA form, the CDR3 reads TGTGCCAGCAGTCGACAGGGGGCCCGTGCGAACACCGGGGAGCTGTTTTTT. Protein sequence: CASSRQGARANTGELFF.

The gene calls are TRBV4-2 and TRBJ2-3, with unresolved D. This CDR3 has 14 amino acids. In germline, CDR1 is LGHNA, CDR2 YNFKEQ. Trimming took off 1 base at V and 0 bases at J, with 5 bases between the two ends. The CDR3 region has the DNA TGTGCCAGCAGCCAAGTAGTCAGCACAGATACGCAGTATTTT. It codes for CASSQVVSTDTQYF.

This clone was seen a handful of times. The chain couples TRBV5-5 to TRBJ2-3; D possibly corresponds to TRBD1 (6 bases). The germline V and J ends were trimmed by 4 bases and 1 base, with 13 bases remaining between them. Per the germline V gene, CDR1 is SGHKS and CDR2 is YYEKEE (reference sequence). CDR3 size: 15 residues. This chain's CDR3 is CASSGTSLGTDTQYF. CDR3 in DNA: TGTGCCAGCAGCGGGACATCGCTGGGCACAGATACGCAGTATTTT.

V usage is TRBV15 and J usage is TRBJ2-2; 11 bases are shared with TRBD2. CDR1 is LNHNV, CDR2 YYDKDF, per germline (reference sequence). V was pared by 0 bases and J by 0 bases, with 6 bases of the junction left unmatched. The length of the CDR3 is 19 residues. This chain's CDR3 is CATSRDIASGGSNTGELFF. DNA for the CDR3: TGTGCCACCAGCAGAGATATCGCTAGCGGGGGGTCGAACACCGGGGAGCTGTTTTTT.

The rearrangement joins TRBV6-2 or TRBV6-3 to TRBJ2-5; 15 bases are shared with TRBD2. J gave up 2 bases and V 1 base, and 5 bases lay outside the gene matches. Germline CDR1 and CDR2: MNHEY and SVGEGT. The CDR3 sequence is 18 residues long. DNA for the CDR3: TGTGCCAGCAGTTACTTCGGACTAGCGGGGGGGAATCAAGAGACCCAGTACTTC. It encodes CASSYFGLAGGNQETQYF.

CDR3 DNA: TGTGCCAGCCGCAGTTTATATCGTTTTGGCAGGTCGTCCACTGAAGCTTTCTTT. Amino acids: CASRSLYRFGRSSTEAFF. The V call is TRBV28, the J call TRBJ1-1; D is ambiguous. The V gene lost 8 bases and the J gene lost 4 bases, with 29 bases spanning the gap. Germline V gene data show CDR1 as MDHEN and CDR2 as SYDVKM. This CDR3 is 18 amino acids long. Complete variable domain (other parts from reference TRBV28 and TRBJ1-1): DVKVTQSSRYLVKRTGEKVFLECVQDMDHENMFWYRQDPGLGLRLIYFSYDVKMKEKGDIPEGYSVSREKKERFSLILESASTNQTSMYLCASRSLYRFGRSSTEAFFGQGTRLTVV.

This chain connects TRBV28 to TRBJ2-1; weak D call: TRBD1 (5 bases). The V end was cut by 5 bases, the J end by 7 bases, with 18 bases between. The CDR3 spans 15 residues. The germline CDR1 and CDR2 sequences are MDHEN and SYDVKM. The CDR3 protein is CASSPNPPRQNEQFF. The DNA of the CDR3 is TGTGCCAGCAGTCCTAACCCCCCACGACAGAATGAGCAGTTCTTC.

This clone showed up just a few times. Here the CDR3 DNA reads TGTGCCAGTAGTATAGCTTCTGGGACAACGAACACCGGGGAGCTGTTTTTT. It is translated as CASSIASGTTNTGELFF. J is TRBJ2-2 and V is TRBV19; D perhaps matches TRBD1 (6 bases). The CDR3 runs to 17 residues. Trimming cost V 1 base and J 0 bases, with 12 bases left between them. CDR1 is LNHDA and CDR2 is SQIVND in the germline V gene (reference sequence).

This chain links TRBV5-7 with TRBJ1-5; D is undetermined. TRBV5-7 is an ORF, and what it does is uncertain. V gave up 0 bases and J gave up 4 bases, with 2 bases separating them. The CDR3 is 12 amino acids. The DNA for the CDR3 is TGTGCCAGCAGCTTGGTAAATCAGCCCCAGCATTTT. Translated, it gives CASSLVNQPQHF.

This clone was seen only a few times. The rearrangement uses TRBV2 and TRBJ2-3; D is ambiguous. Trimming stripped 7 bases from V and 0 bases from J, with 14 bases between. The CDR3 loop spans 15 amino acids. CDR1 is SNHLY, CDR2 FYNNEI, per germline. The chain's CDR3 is CASKLVPTSTDTQYF. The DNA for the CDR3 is TGTGCCAGCAAACTGGTTCCTACTAGCACAGATACGCAGTATTTT.

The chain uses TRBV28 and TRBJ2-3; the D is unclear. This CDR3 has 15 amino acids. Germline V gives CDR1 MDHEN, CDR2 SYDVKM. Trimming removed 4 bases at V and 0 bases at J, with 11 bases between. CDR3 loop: CASSSHQTSTDTQYF. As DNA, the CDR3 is TGTGCCAGCAGTTCCCACCAGACTAGCACAGATACGCAGTATTTT.

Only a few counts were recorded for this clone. The CDR3 DNA reads TGTGCCAGCTCACGACAGGGTCTGGGGACTGAAGCTTTCTTT. Encoded protein: CASSRQGLGTEAFF. The rearrangement joins TRBV18 to TRBJ1-1; 7 bases agree with TRBD1. Germline values: CDR1 KGHSH, CDR2 LQKENI. Losses at the gene ends were 4 bases for V and 5 bases for J; bases not matched to a gene: 7. CDR3 length equals 14 residues.

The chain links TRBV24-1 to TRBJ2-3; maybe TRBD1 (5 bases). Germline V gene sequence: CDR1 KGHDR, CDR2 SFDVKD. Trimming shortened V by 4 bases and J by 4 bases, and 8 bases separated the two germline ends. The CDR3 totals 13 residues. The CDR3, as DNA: TGTGCCACCAGTGAAGGGGCACCAGATACGCAGTATTTT. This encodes CATSEGAPDTQYF.

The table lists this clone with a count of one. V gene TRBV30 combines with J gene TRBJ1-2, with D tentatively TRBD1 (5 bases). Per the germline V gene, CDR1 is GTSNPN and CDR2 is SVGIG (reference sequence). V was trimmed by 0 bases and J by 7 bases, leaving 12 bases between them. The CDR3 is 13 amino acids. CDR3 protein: CAWSVRGEFGYTF. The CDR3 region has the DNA TGTGCCTGGAGTGTACGGGGGGAATTTGGCTACACCTTC.

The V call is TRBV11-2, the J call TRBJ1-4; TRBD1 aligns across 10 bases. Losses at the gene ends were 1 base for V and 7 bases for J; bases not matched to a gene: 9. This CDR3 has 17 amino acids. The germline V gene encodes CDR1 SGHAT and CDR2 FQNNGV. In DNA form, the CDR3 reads TGTGCCAGCAGCTTAGTGTTCGTGGGACAGGGGAGTGAAAAACTGTTTTTT. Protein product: CASSLVFVGQGSEKLFF.

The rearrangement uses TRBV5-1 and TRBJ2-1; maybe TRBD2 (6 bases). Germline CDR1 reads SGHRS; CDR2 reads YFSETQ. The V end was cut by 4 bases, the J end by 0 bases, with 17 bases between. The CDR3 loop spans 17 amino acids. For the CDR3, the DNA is TGCGCCAGCAGCCCTGGGACTGCATCGAACTCCTACAATGAGCAGTTCTTC. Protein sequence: CASSPGTASNSYNEQFF.